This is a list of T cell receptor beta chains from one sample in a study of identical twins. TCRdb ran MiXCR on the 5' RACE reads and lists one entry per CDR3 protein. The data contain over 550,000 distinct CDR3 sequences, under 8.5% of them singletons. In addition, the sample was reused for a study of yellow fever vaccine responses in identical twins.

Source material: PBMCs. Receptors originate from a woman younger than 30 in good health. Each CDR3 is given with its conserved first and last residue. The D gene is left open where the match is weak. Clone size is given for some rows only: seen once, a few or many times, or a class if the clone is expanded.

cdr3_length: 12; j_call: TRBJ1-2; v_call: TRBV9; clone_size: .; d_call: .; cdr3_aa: CASSVGQGFISF; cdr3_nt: TGTGCCAGCAGCGTAGGGCAGGGCTTCATTAGCTTC
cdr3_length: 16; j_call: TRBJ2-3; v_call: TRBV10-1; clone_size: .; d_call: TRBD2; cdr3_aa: CASSERSGGLRDTQYF; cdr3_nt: TGCGCCAGCAGTGAGCGTAGCGGGGGCCTCAGAGATACGCAGTATTTT
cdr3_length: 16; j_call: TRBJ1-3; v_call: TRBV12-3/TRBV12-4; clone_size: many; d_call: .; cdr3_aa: CASSLFRTSGGNTIYF; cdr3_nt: TGTGCCAGCAGTTTATTCAGAACGTCTGGCGGAAACACCATATATTTT
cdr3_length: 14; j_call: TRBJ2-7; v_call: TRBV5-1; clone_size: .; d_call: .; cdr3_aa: CASSSRLASDEQYF; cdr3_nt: TGCGCCAGCAGCTCCCGCCTAGCTTCCGACGAGCAGTACTTC
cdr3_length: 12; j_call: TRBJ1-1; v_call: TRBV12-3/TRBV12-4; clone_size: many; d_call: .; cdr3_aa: CASSLNRAGAFF; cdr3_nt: TGTGCCAGCAGTTTAAACAGGGCGGGAGCTTTCTTT
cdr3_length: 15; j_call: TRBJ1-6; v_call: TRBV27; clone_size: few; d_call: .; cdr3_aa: CAIKDRWGNNSPLHF; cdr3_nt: TGTGCCATCAAAGATCGGTGGGGAAATAATTCACCCCTCCACTTT
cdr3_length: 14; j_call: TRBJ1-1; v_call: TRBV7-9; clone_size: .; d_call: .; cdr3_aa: CASSLNRPNTEAFF; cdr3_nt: TGTGCCAGCAGCTTAAATCGACCTAACACTGAAGCTTTCTTT
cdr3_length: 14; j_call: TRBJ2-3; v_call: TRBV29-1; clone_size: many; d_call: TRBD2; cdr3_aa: CSVESGGVPDTQYF; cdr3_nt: TGCAGCGTTGAGTCGGGGGGGGTTCCAGATACGCAGTATTTT
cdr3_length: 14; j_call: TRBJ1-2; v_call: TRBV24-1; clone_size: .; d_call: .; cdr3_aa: CATSDLSRNYGYTF; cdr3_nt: TGTGCCACCAGTGATTTGTCCAGAAACTATGGCTACACCTTC
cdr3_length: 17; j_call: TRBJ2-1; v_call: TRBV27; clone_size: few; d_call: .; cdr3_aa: CASSLLPSGDTYNEQFF; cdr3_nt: TGTGCCAGCAGTTTATTGCCCAGCGGGGACACCTACAATGAGCAGTTCTTC
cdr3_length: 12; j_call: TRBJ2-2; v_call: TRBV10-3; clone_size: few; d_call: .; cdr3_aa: CAISLGAGELFF; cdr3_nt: TGTGCCATCAGCCTCGGGGCCGGGGAGCTGTTTTTT
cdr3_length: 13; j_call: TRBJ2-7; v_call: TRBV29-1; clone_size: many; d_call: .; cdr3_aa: CSVASTTTYEQYF; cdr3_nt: TGCAGCGTTGCCAGTACTACGACCTACGAGCAGTACTTC
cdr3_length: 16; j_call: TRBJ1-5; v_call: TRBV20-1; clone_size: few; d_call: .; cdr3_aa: CSASFGDSYSNQPQHF; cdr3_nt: TGCAGTGCTAGTTTTGGAGATAGTTATAGCAATCAGCCCCAGCATTTT
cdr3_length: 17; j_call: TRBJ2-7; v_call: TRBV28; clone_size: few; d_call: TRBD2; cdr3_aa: CASSLRGTSGRSREQYF; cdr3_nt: TGTGCCAGCAGTTTAAGGGGGACTAGCGGGAGATCGAGAGAGCAGTACTTC
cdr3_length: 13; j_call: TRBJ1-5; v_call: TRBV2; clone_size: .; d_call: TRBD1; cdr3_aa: CASQPGQGQPQHF; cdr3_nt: TGTGCCAGCCAACCGGGACAGGGACAGCCCCAGCATTTT
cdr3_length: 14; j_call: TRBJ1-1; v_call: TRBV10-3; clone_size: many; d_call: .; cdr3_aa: CAISFGTQNTEAFF; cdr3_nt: TGTGCCATCAGTTTCGGGACACAGAACACTGAAGCTTTCTTT
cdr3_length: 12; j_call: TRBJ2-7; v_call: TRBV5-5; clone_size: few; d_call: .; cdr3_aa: CASSFPGLEQYF; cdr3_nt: TGTGCCAGCAGCTTTCCAGGTCTCGAGCAGTACTTC
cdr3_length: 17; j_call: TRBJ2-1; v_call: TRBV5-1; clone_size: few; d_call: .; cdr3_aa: CASSLERPDWEYNEQFF; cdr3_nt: TGCGCCAGCAGCTTGGAGAGACCCGACTGGGAATACAATGAGCAGTTCTTC
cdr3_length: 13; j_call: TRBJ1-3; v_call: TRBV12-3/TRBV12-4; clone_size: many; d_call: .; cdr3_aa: CASSSYSGNTIYF; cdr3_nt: TGTGCCAGCAGTTCGTACTCTGGAAACACCATATATTTT
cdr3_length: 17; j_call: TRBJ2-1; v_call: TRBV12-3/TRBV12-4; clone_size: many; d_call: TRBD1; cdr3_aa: CASSLRGGDRGIGEQFF; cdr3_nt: TGTGCCAGCAGTTTAAGGGGGGGGGACAGGGGAATCGGTGAGCAGTTCTTC
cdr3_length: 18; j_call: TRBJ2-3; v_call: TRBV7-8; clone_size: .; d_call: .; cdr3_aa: CASSISPWTSTSTDTQYF; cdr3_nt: TGTGCCAGCAGCATCTCACCCTGGACATCTACGAGCACAGATACGCAGTATTTT
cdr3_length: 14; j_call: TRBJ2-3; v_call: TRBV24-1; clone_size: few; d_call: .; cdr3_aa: CATSGYWGTDTQYF; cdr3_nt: TGTGCCACCAGTGGTTACTGGGGCACAGATACGCAGTATTTT
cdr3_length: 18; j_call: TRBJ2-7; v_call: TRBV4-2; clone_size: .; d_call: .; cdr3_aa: CASSPGVWLGEKHYEQYF; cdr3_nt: TGTGCCAGCAGCCCGGGAGTGTGGTTGGGCGAAAAACACTACGAGCAGTACTTC
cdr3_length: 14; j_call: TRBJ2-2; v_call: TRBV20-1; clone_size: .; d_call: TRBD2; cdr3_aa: CSAGSGGAVGELFF; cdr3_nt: TGCAGTGCTGGAAGCGGGGGGGCGGTCGGGGAGCTGTTTTTT
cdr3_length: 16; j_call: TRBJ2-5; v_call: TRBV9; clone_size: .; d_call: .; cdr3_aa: CASSAGHLQLTETQYF; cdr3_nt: TGTGCCAGCAGCGCGGGCCACCTACAGTTAACGGAGACCCAGTACTTC
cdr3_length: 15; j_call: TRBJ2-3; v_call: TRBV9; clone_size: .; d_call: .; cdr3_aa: CASSVAPGEADTQYF; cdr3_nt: TGTGCCAGCAGCGTAGCTCCGGGGGAAGCAGATACGCAGTATTTT
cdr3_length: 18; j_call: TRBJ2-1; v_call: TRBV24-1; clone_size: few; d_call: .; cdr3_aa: CATSDGERQDTRYNEQFF; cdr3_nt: TGTGCCACCAGTGATGGGGAACGGCAGGACACCCGGTACAATGAGCAGTTCTTC
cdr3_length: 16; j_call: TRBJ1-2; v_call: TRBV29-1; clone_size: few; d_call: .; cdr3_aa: CSAEVIGRGNNYGYTF; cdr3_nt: TGCAGCGCCGAGGTGATCGGCAGGGGTAATAACTATGGCTACACCTTC
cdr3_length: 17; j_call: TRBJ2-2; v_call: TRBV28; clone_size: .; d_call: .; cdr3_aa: CASSSTLRATNTGELFF; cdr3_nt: TGTGCCAGCAGTAGCACCTTGAGGGCGACGAACACCGGGGAGCTGTTTTTT
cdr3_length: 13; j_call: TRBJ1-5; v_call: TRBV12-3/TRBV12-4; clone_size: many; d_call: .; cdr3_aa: CASRQGSNQPQHF; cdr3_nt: TGTGCCAGCAGACAGGGATCCAATCAGCCCCAGCATTTT
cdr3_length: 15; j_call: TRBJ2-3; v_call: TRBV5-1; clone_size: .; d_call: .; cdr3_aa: CASSLDGDPPDTQYF; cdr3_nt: TGCGCCAGCAGCCTAGACGGGGACCCCCCGGATACGCAGTATTTT
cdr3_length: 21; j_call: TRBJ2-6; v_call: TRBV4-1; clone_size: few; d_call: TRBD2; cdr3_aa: CASSQPGLAGGPRSGANVLTF; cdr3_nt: TGCGCCAGCAGCCAACCGGGACTAGCGGGAGGCCCCCGCTCTGGGGCCAACGTCCTGACTTTC
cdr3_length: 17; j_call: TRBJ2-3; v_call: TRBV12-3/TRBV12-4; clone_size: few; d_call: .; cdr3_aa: CASSLMEGAPSTDTQYF; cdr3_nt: TGTGCCAGCAGTTTGATGGAGGGAGCGCCTAGCACAGATACGCAGTATTTT
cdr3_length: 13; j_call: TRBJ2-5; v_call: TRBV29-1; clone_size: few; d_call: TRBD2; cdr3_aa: CSVTGGWQETQYF; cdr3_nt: TGCAGCGTTACGGGAGGTTGGCAAGAGACCCAGTACTTC
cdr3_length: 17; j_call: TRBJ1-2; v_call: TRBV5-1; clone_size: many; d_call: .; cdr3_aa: CASSLESDPLSYYGYTF; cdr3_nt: TGCGCCAGCAGCCTCGAGTCGGACCCATTAAGTTACTATGGCTACACCTTC
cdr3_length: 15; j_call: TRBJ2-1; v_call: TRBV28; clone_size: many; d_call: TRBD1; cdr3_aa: CASSRTGVFYNEQFF; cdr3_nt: TGTGCCAGCAGTCGGACAGGGGTATTCTACAATGAGCAGTTCTTC
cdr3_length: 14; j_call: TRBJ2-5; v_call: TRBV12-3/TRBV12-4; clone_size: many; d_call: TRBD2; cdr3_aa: CASSKQRGQETQYF; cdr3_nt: TGTGCCAGCAGCAAGCAGCGGGGGCAAGAGACCCAGTACTTC
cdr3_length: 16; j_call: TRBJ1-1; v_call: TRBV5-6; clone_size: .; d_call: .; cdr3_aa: CASSLPDRPLNTEAFF; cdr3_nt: TGTGCCAGCAGCCTTCCCGACAGACCCTTGAACACTGAAGCTTTCTTT
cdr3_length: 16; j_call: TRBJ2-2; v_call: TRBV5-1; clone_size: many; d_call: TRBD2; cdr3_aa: CASSHGTSGRSGELFF; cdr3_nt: TGCGCCAGCAGCCATGGGACTAGCGGGAGATCCGGGGAGCTGTTTTTT
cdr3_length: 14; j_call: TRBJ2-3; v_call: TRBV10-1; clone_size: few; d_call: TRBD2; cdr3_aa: CASSPGTTGDTQYF; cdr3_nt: TGCGCCAGCAGCCCCGGGACTACCGGAGATACGCAGTATTTT
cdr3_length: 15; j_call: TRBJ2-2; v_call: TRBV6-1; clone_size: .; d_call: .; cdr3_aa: CASSVPGKGSGELFF; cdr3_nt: TGTGCCAGCAGTGTCCCGGGAAAAGGCTCCGGGGAGCTGTTTTTT
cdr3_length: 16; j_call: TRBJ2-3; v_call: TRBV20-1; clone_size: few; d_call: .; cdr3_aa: CSAEPLIPGAGDTQYF; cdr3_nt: TGCAGTGCTGAACCACTGATTCCGGGGGCCGGAGATACGCAGTATTTT
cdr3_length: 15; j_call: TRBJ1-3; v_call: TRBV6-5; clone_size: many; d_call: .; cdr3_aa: CASSYSPDSGNTIYF; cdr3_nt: TGTGCCAGCAGTTACTCCCCCGACTCTGGAAACACCATATATTTT
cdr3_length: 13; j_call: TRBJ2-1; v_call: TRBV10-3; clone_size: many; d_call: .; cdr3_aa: CAISDWVGNEQFF; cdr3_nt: TGTGCCATCAGTGATTGGGTGGGCAATGAGCAGTTCTTC
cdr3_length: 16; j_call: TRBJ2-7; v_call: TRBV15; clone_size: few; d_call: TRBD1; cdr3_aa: CATSRKGQGISGEQYF; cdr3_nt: TGTGCCACCAGCAGAAAGGGACAGGGAATTTCGGGAGAGCAGTACTTC
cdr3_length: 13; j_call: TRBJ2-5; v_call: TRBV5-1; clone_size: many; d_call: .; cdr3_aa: CASSLAPQETQYF; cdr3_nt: TGCGCCAGCAGCTTGGCCCCACAAGAGACCCAGTACTTC
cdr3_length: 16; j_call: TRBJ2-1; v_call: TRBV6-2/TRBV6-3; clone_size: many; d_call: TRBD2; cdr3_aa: CASSQRVLAGLNEQFF; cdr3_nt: TGTGCCAGCTCCCAACGGGTACTAGCGGGGCTGAATGAGCAGTTCTTC
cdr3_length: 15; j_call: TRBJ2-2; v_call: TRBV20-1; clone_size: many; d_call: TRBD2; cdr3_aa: CSARDSGSDTGELFF; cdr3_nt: TGCAGTGCTAGAGATAGCGGGAGCGACACCGGGGAGCTGTTTTTT
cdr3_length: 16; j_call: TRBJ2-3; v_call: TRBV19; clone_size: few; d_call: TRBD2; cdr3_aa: CASSILAGGDTDTQYF; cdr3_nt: TGTGCCAGTAGTATCCTGGCGGGAGGGGACACAGATACGCAGTATTTT